The present T cell receptor beta chain was sequenced within a study of blood T cell repertoires in COVID-19. Clones were read by immunoSEQ multiplex PCR, and TCRdb kept only the in-frame ones, dropping some. Of about 110,000 clones in the sample, over 65% are singletons; the top ten hold around 1.9%. Germline V CDR1 and CDR2: SGDLS, YYNGEE. The V and J ends lost 0 bases and 7 bases, in that order; junction bases with no gene match: 12. This CDR3 comprises 18 residues. This receptor was identified in a woman in her thirties or forties with acute or convalescent COVID-19. J is TRBJ2-2 and V is TRBV9; TRBD2 agrees at 10 bases. Source material: peripheral blood. CDR3 sequence reads: CASSVERGERGGHGELFF. The DNA of the CDR3 is TGTGCCAGCAGCGTAGAAAGGGGCGAGCGGGGGGGCCACGGGGAGCTGTTTTTT.